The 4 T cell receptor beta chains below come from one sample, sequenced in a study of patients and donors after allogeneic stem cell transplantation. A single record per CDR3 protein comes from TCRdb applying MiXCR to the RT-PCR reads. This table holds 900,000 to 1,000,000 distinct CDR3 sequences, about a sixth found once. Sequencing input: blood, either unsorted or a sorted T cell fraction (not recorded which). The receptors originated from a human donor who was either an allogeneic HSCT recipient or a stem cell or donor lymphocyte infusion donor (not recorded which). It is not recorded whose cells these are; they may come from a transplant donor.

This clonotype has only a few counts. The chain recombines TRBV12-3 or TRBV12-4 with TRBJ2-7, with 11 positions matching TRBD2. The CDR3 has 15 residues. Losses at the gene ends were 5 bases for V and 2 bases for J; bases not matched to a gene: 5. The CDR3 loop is CASSPRSGRAYEQYF. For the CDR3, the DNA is TGTGCCAGCAGTCCGCGTAGCGGGAGGGCCTACGAGCAGTACTTC.

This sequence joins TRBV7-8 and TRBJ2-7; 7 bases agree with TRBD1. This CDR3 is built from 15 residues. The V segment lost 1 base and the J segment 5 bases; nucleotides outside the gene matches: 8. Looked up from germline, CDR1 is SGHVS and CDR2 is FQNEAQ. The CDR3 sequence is CASSLVTGEIHEQYF. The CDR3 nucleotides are TGTGCCAGCAGCTTAGTTACAGGGGAAATACACGAGCAGTACTTC.

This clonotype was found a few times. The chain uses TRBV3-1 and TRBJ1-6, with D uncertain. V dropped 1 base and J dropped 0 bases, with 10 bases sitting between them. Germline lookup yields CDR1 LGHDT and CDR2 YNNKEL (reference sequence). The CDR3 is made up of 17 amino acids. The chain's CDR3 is CASSQGSSSSYNSPLHF. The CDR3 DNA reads TGTGCCAGCAGCCAAGGAAGCAGTAGCTCCTATAATTCACCCCTCCACTTT.

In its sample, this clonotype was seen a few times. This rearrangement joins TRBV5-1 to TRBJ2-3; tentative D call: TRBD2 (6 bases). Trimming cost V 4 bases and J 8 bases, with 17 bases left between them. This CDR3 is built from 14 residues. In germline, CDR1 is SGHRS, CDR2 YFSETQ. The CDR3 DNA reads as TGCGCCAGCAGCCCGACCGCCGCGGAGGGTACGCAGTATTTT. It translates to CASSPTAAEGTQYF. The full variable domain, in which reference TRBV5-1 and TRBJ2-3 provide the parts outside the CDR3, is KAGVTQTPRYLIKTRGQQVTLSCSPISGHRSVSWYQQTPGQGLQFLFEYFSETQRNKGNFPGRFSGRQFSNSRSEMNVSTLELGDSALYLCASSPTAAEGTQYFGPGTRLTVL.